This entry features one TCR beta chain sequence. What it binds is not known. This sample stems from a study of cytomegalovirus exposure and HLA in healthy donors. The donors were in the roughly 130-subject validation cohort, distinct from the approximately 700-subject first cohort. Sequencing was performed with immunoSEQ multiplex PCR; in TCRdb, only in-frame clones are kept and a portion is missing. This repertoire shows a few hundred thousand clones, roughly 87% found once; its top ten account for around 12%. Per the germline V gene, CDR1 is SGDLS and CDR2 is YYNGEE. The V end was cut by 3 bases, the J end by 0 bases, with 9 bases between. The CDR3 has 14 amino acids. Findings and limits, study-wide: Reportedly, cytomegalovirus status was diagnosed with high sensitivity and specificity. A later analysis found first-cohort TCR clusters tended to co-occur in the approximately 110 validation repertoires.

The chain couples TRBV9 to TRBJ1-1; possibly TRBD1 for D (5 bases). The receptor was derived from a man aged 18 to 30 in good health and CMV-seropositive. Sequenced sample: PBMCs. CDR3 in DNA: TGTGCCAGCAGCGCCGACAGTGTGAACACTGAAGCTTTCTTT. Protein sequence: CASSADSVNTEAFF.